Listed below are T cell receptor beta chains from one sample, sequenced in a study of tumor and adjacent non-tumor tissue in lung cancer. TCRdb reanalysed the multiplex PCR reads using MiXCR and keeps one entry per CDR3 protein. The repertoire includes tens of thousands of distinct CDR3 sequences, around 64% of them detected once, and around 18% sits in the top ten. The sample taken for sequencing was lung tumor tissue. Receptors originate from a man aged 60-69 years with non-small cell lung cancer. Each CDR3 is given with its conserved first and last residue. A D gene is named only where the DNA matches it firmly. Expanded clones are given a class, and other clones once, few, many or no size at all.

TRBV24-1	-	TRBJ2-1	TRBD2	TGTGCCACCAGTGATCCGAACAGACTAGCGTTCTCCAACAATGAGCAGTTCTTC	CATSDPNRLAFSNNEQFF
TRBV24-1	many	TRBJ1-2	TRBD1	TGTGCCACCAGTGACCCAGGACAGGGGGGAGGCTACACCTTC	CATSDPGQGGGYTF
TRBV7-9	-	TRBJ1-2	-	TGTACCAGCAGCACATCAGATGGCTATGGCTACACCTTC	CTSSTSDGYGYTF
TRBV6-5	-	TRBJ2-2	-	TGCGCCAGCAGTACCCTCCCGAACACCGGGGAGCTGTTTTTT	CASSTLPNTGELFF
TRBV6-2/TRBV6-3	-	TRBJ2-6	-	TGTGCCAGCTGTCATAGTCTGGGTAGCGGACTCTCTGGGGCCAACGTCCTGACTTTC	CASCHSLGSGLSGANVLTF
TRBV6-1	once	TRBJ2-7	-	TGTGCCAGTAGAGTTACAGGGTACGACCAGTACTTC	CASRVTGYDQYF
TRBV20-1	few	TRBJ2-3	TRBD2	TGCAGTGCTACCCGACTAGCTTCAGATACGCAGTATTTT	CSATRLASDTQYF
TRBV20-1	-	TRBJ2-1	-	TGCAGTGCTAGTCGTAGTTGGTACTACAATGAGCAGTTATTC	CSASRSWYYNEQLF
TRBV11-2	-	TRBJ2-1	TRBD2	TGTGCCAACAGTACCACTAGCGGGAGGGTCCGATCTACTTATGAGCAGTTCTTC	CANSTTSGRVRSTYEQFF
TRBV20-1	many	TRBJ2-1	TRBD2	TGCAGTGCTAGTAAAGGGACTAGCGGTCCTGAGCAGTTCTTC	CSASKGTSGPEQFF
TRBV7-8	-	TRBJ1-2	-	TGTGCCAGCAGCTTAGACGGCAGCTACGACTACACCTTC	CASSLDGSYDYTF
TRBV4-3	-	TRBJ2-5	-	TGCGCCAGCAGCCAAGTCCCGGTACGGGCAGCCCTTCATGAGGCCCAGTACTTC	CASSQVPVRAALHEAQYF
TRBV2	-	TRBJ2-7	-	TGTCCCAGCAATCTGGGGACTTACTCCTACGAGCAGTACTTC	CPSNLGTYSYEQYF
TRBV19	-	TRBJ2-5	-	TGTGCCAGTAGTATAACCACAGGGTCGGTGGAGACCCAGTACTTC	CASSITTGSVETQYF
TRBV28	many	TRBJ2-3	TRBD2	TGTGCCAGTACTAGCGGGAGCCTAACCCCTAGCACAGATACGCAGTATTTT	CASTSGSLTPSTDTQYF
TRBV12-3/TRBV12-4	-	TRBJ2-2	-	TGTGCCAGGGATTTTCGGGATAACGGGGAGCTGTCTTTT	CARDFRDNGELSF
TRBV2	-	TRBJ2-2	-	TGTGCCACACCACCACTGGACTCAGGCACCGGGGAGCTGTTTTTT	CATPPLDSGTGELFF
TRBV20-1	-	TRBJ2-1	-	TGCAGTGCCACGAATCCGCCTAATGAGCAGTTCTTC	CSATNPPNEQFF
TRBV13	medium-sized	TRBJ2-1	TRBD2	TGTGCCAGCAGCCCCTCCCGGCTAGCGGAGATTTTCTACAATGAGCAGTTCTTC	CASSPSRLAEIFYNEQFF
TRBV29-1	-	TRBJ1-2	-	TGCAGCATTGAGAGAGGGAACTATGGCTACACTTTC	CSIERGNYGYTF
TRBV6-1	few	TRBJ1-5	-	TGTGCCAGCATCGAAGGCATAGGGTATACAGATACGCAGCATTTT	CASIEGIGYTDTQHF
TRBV11-2	-	TRBJ1-1	-	TGTGCCAGCAGCCCTTCGGACACCAGGAACACTGAAGCTTCCTTT	CASSPSDTRNTEASF
TRBV10-3	-	TRBJ1-1	-	TGTGCCATCAGTGCCTGGGGGCAAAACACTGAAGCTTTCTTT	CAISAWGQNTEAFF